This is a list of T cell receptor beta chains from one sample in a study of control samples from healthy donors and cancer patients. Measured with immunoSEQ multiplex PCR; TCRdb has only the in-frame clones, and not every one. This table holds roughly 450,000 clones, 90% found once. Material for sequencing was PBMCs. The receptors were sampled from a middle-aged man with head and neck cancer. CDR3s include the opening cysteine and the closing phenylalanine or tryptophan. The D gene is left open where the match is weak. Where a row states a size, it is once, few, many or the class of an expanded clone; other rows omit it.

V: TRBV27; D: NA; J: TRBJ2-7; size: NA; DNA: TGTGCCAGCAGTTTTTCCGGGAGTTACGAGCAGTACTTC; CDR3: CASSFSGSYEQYF
V: TRBV18; D: TRBD1; J: TRBJ1-2; size: NA; DNA: TGTGCCAGCTCACCGACAGGGGAGGGAGACTATGGCTACACCTTC; CDR3: CASSPTGEGDYGYTF
V: TRBV4-3; D: NA; J: TRBJ1-2; size: NA; DNA: TGCGCCAGCAGCCAAGAACGGGATGGCTATGGCTACACCTTC; CDR3: CASSQERDGYGYTF
V: TRBV18; D: NA; J: TRBJ2-1; size: once; DNA: TGTGCCAGCTCACCACCGACAGCGGACTACAATGAGCAGTTCTTC; CDR3: CASSPPTADYNEQFF
V: TRBV2; D: NA; J: TRBJ1-4; size: NA; DNA: TGTGCCAGCATCCCGGATCTTCTGCGTAATGAAAAACTGTTTTTT; CDR3: CASIPDLLRNEKLFF
V: TRBV2; D: NA; J: TRBJ2-7; size: NA; DNA: TGTGCCAGCAGTGAAACCCTTTTCTACGAGCAGTACTTC; CDR3: CASSETLFYEQYF
V: TRBV27; D: NA; J: TRBJ1-6; size: once; DNA: TGTGCCAGCAGTTTACTCTCCAGGGGAGTCGCCTCACCCCTCCACTTT; CDR3: CASSLLSRGVASPLHF
V: TRBV4-3; D: TRBD1; J: TRBJ1-5; size: NA; DNA: TGCGCCAGCAGCCAAGACAGCTTTGGGGACAGGGGGAATCAGCCCCAGCATTTT; CDR3: CASSQDSFGDRGNQPQHF
V: TRBV12-5; D: NA; J: TRBJ2-1; size: NA; DNA: TGTGCTAGTGGAGGGCTTGGGACATCAACCTACAATGAGCAGTTCTTC; CDR3: CASGGLGTSTYNEQFF
V: TRBV3-1/TRBV3-2; D: NA; J: TRBJ2-2; size: NA; DNA: TGTGCCAGCAGCCAAGCCCTCAACACCGGGGAGCTGTTTTTT; CDR3: CASSQALNTGELFF
V: TRBV15; D: TRBD1; J: TRBJ1-5; size: NA; DNA: TGTGCCACCAGCAGAGTTGCAGGGGGTAATCAGCCCCAGCATTTT; CDR3: CATSRVAGGNQPQHF
V: TRBV6-5; D: NA; J: TRBJ1-6; size: NA; DNA: TGTGCCAGCAGTTACTTGACAGGACAATCACCCCTCCACTTT; CDR3: CASSYLTGQSPLHF
V: TRBV10-3; D: TRBD1; J: TRBJ1-2; size: once; DNA: TGTGCCATCAGTGGTGGGGTGATTGGGCAGGGGGAGGAAGGCTACACCTTC; CDR3: CAISGGVIGQGEEGYTF
V: TRBV10-1; D: NA; J: TRBJ1-6; size: NA; DNA: TGCGCCAGCAGTGAGAATGTGGATTCACCCCTCCACTTT; CDR3: CASSENVDSPLHF
V: TRBV7-3; D: NA; J: TRBJ1-2; size: once; DNA: TGTGCCAGCAGTCCCTCACCTGGCTATGGCTACACCTTC; CDR3: CASSPSPGYGYTF
V: TRBV9; D: NA; J: TRBJ1-4; size: NA; DNA: TGTGCCAGCAGCGAAACAGGGACTAATGAAAAACTGTTTTTT; CDR3: CASSETGTNEKLFF
V: TRBV6-6; D: TRBD1; J: TRBJ2-7; size: NA; DNA: TGTGCCAGCAGTTACTACGACAGGGGGAAGGTAGAGCAGTACTTC; CDR3: CASSYYDRGKVEQYF
V: TRBV18; D: TRBD1; J: TRBJ1-3; size: NA; DNA: TGTGCCAGCTCACCCTTACAGGGGACCAACTCTGGAAACACCATATATTTT; CDR3: CASSPLQGTNSGNTIYF
V: TRBV4-2; D: TRBD2; J: TRBJ2-4; size: NA; DNA: TGTGCCAGCAGCCAAGTGTCCAGCGGGGACCTTCTAGCCAAAAACATTCAGTACTTC; CDR3: CASSQVSSGDLLAKNIQYF
V: TRBV18; D: TRBD1; J: TRBJ1-5; size: NA; DNA: TGTGCCAGCTCACTTGGACAGGGAGGCAATCAGCCCCAGCATTTT; CDR3: CASSLGQGGNQPQHF
V: TRBV30; D: TRBD1; J: TRBJ1-4; size: NA; DNA: TGTGCCTGGAGTCCCGGGACAGGGGAAGGTGAAAAACTGTTTTTT; CDR3: CAWSPGTGEGEKLFF